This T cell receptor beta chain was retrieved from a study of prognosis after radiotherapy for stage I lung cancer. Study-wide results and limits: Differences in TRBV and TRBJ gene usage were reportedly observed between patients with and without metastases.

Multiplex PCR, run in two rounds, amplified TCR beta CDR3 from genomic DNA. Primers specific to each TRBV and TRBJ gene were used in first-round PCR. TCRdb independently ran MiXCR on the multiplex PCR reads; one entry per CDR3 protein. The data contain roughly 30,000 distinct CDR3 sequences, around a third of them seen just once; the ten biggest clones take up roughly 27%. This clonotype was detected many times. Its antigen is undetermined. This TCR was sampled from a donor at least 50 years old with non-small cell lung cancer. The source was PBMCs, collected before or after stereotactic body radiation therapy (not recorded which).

The chain's CDR3 is CSVEFPLGTGVSNEQFF. The CDR3 nucleotides are TGCAGCGTTGAATTTCCGCTTGGGACAGGGGTTAGTAATGAGCAGTTCTTC. The V gene is TRBV29-1, the J gene TRBJ2-1; 10 nucleotides align to TRBD1. The CDR3 is 17 residues long. Germline V lookup: CDR1 SQVTM, CDR2 ANQGSEA. J lost 7 bases, V lost 2 bases, and 14 bases had no gene match.